This note documents a single T cell receptor beta chain sequence. These data come from a study of control samples from healthy donors and cancer patients. The CDR3 runs to 14 residues. Looked up from germline, CDR1 is SNHLY and CDR2 is FYNNEI. Germline trimming cut 7 bases from V and 1 base from J; bases unmatched to any gene: 7. TCRdb keeps only in-frame clones here, not all; method: immunoSEQ multiplex PCR. The sample lists approximately 150,000 clones, 96% seen once, with approximately 1% in the top ten. The sequence was collected from a woman in her 30s in good health. Sequenced material: blood. The chain is built from TRBV2 and TRBJ2-7, with TRBD2 matching 7 bases. The CDR3 region has the DNA TGTGCCAGCATAGGGCTAGCGGATTCCTACGAGCAGTACTTC. Its protein is CASIGLADSYEQYF.